These T cell receptor beta chains were read from a single sample in a study of shared clonotypes between healthy human individuals. Generated by immunoSEQ multiplex PCR, the TCRdb table keeps only in-frame clones and is missing some. Counted here are around 1.9 million clones, 85% to 95% occurring once; the ten biggest clones make up 1.5% to 2%. The sequenced material came from naive CD8+ T cells from PBMCs. The receptors shown here come from a man younger than 30 in good health. Some clones in this sample may be carry-over from other donors' samples. Each CDR3 is given with its conserved first and last residue. A D gene is named only where the DNA matches it firmly. For some rows the clone size is stated as once, few or many, or as a class when expanded; others skip it.

>TRBV5-1|-|-|TRBJ2-5
TGCGCCAGCAGCTTGCGGGACGGGTTGATGGAGACCCAGTACTTC
CASSLRDGLMETQYF
>TRBV2|once|-|TRBJ2-3
TGTGCCAGCAGTGAAGCGCCGGGGGTAAGGGATACGCAGTATTTT
CASSEAPGVRDTQYF
>TRBV7-3|-|TRBD1|TRBJ2-2
TGTGCCAGCAGCAACAGAGGACAGGGAAACACCGGGGAGCTGTTTTTT
CASSNRGQGNTGELFF
>TRBV5-6|-|TRBD1|TRBJ2-5
TGTGCCAGCAGCACGGGACAGGGGGGACAGCAGTACTTC
CASSTGQGGQQYF
>TRBV28|-|TRBD1|TRBJ1-1
TGTGCCAGCAGAACAGGGGACAGGATGAACACTGAAGCTTTCTTT
CASRTGDRMNTEAFF
>TRBV12-5|once|TRBD2|TRBJ2-1
TGTGCTAGTGGTTCCCCCCTTAGACAGCAAGGGACTAGCGGGAGGGCTTGGTTCCACAATGAGCAGTTCTTC
CASGSPLRQQGTSGRAWFHNEQFF
>TRBV10-3|-|-|TRBJ2-5
TGTGCCATCAGTGGTGGGGGGAGGGAGACCCAGTACTTC
CAISGGGRETQYF
>TRBV5-5|-|-|TRBJ2-5
TGCGCCAGCAGCTTGGAGACGGAACAAGAGACCCAGTACTTC
CASSLETEQETQYF
>TRBV7-7|-|-|TRBJ2-5
TGTGCCAGCAGCCCGCGGGACATCCTCCAAGAGACCCAGTACTTC
CASSPRDILQETQYF
>TRBV6-6|-|-|TRBJ2-1
TGTGCCAGCAGTTATTGGAACAATGAGCAGTTCTTC
CASSYWNNEQFF
>TRBV4-3|-|-|TRBJ2-5
TGCGCCAGCAGCGGACTATCAGGGGAGACCCAGTACTTC
CASSGLSGETQYF
>TRBV7-9|-|-|TRBJ1-2
TGTGCCAGCAGCCCTCGGGCGGCAGCAAATAACTATGGCTACACCTTC
CASSPRAAANNYGYTF
>TRBV10-1|-|TRBD2|TRBJ2-2
TGCGCCAGTAGGACTAGTCCCGCCGGGGAGCTGTTTTTT
CASRTSPAGELFF
>TRBV7-9|-|-|TRBJ2-7
TGTGCCTATAGGGGGGAGGGGTCGTACGAGCAGTACTTC
CAYRGEGSYEQYF
>TRBV6-5|-|TRBD2|TRBJ2-1
TGTGCCAGCAGTTATTCTAGCGGGAGTCCCAATGAGCAGTTCTTC
CASSYSSGSPNEQFF
>TRBV5-6|-|TRBD2|TRBJ2-7
TGTGCCAGCAGCTTGGGACTAGCGGGATTCGACGAGCAGTACTTC
CASSLGLAGFDEQYF
>TRBV4-1|once|-|TRBJ2-3
TGCGCCAGCAGCCAAGGTAGAGGGGGGCACACAGATACGCAGTATTTT
CASSQGRGGHTDTQYF
>TRBV4-3|-|-|TRBJ2-1
TGCGCCAGCAGCCAAGTGTGGCAGGGGCCCTACAATGAGCAGTTCTTC
CASSQVWQGPYNEQFF
>TRBV29-1|-|-|TRBJ1-2
TGCAGCGATAACTATGGCTACACCTTC
CSDNYGYTF
>TRBV25-1|-|-|TRBJ2-3
TGTGCCAGCAGTGTCGAGGAGATCGCAGATACGCAGTATTTT
CASSVEEIADTQYF
>TRBV28|-|TRBD2|TRBJ2-2
TGTGCCAGCAGCCAGGGACTAGCGGGTCACACCGGGGAGCTGTTTTTT
CASSQGLAGHTGELFF
>TRBV2|-|-|TRBJ2-1
TGTGCCAGCAGTGACGGGGATAGGTCCAATGAGCAGTTCTTC
CASSDGDRSNEQFF
>TRBV28|-|-|TRBJ2-1
TGTGCCAGCAGTTTAGGCAGCAACAATGAGCAGTTCTTC
CASSLGSNNEQFF
>TRBV29-1|-|TRBD1|TRBJ1-1
TGCAGCGCAAAACAGGGGGCAAATGAATACACTGAAGCTTTCTTT
CSAKQGANEYTEAFF
>TRBV28|-|-|TRBJ2-1
TGTGCCAGCAGTTTAGGTTGGGGGGTCACGGGGCAGTTCTTC
CASSLGWGVTGQFF
>TRBV6-5|-|-|TRBJ2-1
TGTGCCAGCACCAGACTCCCTTACAATGAGCAGTTCTTC
CASTRLPYNEQFF
>TRBV10-1|-|-|TRBJ1-2
TGCGCCAGCAGTGAGTCCCGGGCACTCCCCAATGGCTACACCTTC
CASSESRALPNGYTF
>TRBV5-1|-|-|TRBJ2-5
TGCGCCAGCAGTTTGTTCGCCGGGTCTAAAGAGACCCAGTACTTC
CASSLFAGSKETQYF
>TRBV4-1|once|-|TRBJ2-2
TGCGCCAGCAGCCAAACCCTATCGGCGACCGGGGAGCTGTTTTTT
CASSQTLSATGELFF
>TRBV19|-|TRBD1|TRBJ2-7
TGTGCCAGTAGTACCCGACAGGGGGCTTCCCCCTACGAGCAGTACTTC
CASSTRQGASPYEQYF
>TRBV6-5|-|-|TRBJ1-1
TGTGCCAGCAGTTACAGGGAGGTGAACACTGAAGCTTTCTTT
CASSYREVNTEAFF
>TRBV28|-|-|TRBJ1-2
TGTGCCAGCAGTATGCCCCGGACTAACTATGGCTACACCTTC
CASSMPRTNYGYTF
>TRBV27|-|-|TRBJ2-1
TGTGCCAGCAGTTTCTACGGAGATTCCTACAATGAGCAGTTCTTC
CASSFYGDSYNEQFF
>TRBV15|-|TRBD1|TRBJ2-3
TGTGCCACCAGCAGTTCGGGACAGGGGGGCACAGATACGCAGTATTTT
CATSSSGQGGTDTQYF
>TRBV11-2|-|-|TRBJ1-2
TGTGCCAGCAGCTTAGGGCGGGGTTCTAACTATGGCTACACCTTC
CASSLGRGSNYGYTF
>TRBV6-5|-|-|TRBJ2-5
TGTGCCAGCAGTTTTCAGGGGCCGGAGACCCAGTACTTC
CASSFQGPETQYF
>TRBV4-3|-|-|TRBJ2-7
TGCGCCAGCAGCCAAGATGATGGCGCGTCCTACGAGCAGTACTTC
CASSQDDGASYEQYF
>TRBV5-1|-|-|TRBJ2-2
TGCGCCAGCAGCAGTTCGGGATATACCAAGGGCGGGGAGCTGTTTTTT
CASSSSGYTKGGELFF
>TRBV28|few|-|TRBJ2-7
TGTGCCAGCAGTTTAACCGGGAGCTCCTACGAGCAGTACTTC
CASSLTGSSYEQYF
>TRBV18|-|TRBD2|TRBJ2-7
TGTGCCAGCTCACCCTCTAGCGGGACGGGAGGTTACGAGCAGTACTTC
CASSPSSGTGGYEQYF
>TRBV28|-|-|TRBJ2-7
TGTGCCAGCAGTTTTAGGGGCCCCCACGAGCAGTACTTC
CASSFRGPHEQYF
>TRBV27|-|TRBD2|TRBJ2-3
TGTGCCAGCAGTCTACTAGCGGGAGTTTGGACAGATACGCAGTATTTT
CASSLLAGVWTDTQYF
>TRBV27|-|TRBD2|TRBJ2-1
TGTGCCAGCAGCCTACTAGCGGGTAGGAACAATGAGCAGTTCTTC
CASSLLAGRNNEQFF
>TRBV5-1|-|-|TRBJ1-2
TGCGCCAGCAGCTTCTCTGGGTATGGCTACACCTTC
CASSFSGYGYTF
>TRBV6-1|-|-|TRBJ2-7
TGTGCCAGCAGTGAAGGACTGGTCGGCTACGAGCAGTACTTC
CASSEGLVGYEQYF
>TRBV23-1|once|-|TRBJ1-4
TGCGCCAGCAGTCAATCTCGTAGGCGGGGGCGCAAAACTAATGAAAAACTGTTTTTT
CASSQSRRRGRKTNEKLFF
>TRBV30|-|-|TRBJ1-1
TGTGCCTGGAGTGATCAGGGCGGGACTGAAGCTTTCTTT
CAWSDQGGTEAFF
>TRBV10-3|once|TRBD1|TRBJ2-7
TGTGCCATCAGTGAGTTCGTAGTTGAACAGGGGATTTCTTCCTACGAGCAGTACTTC
CAISEFVVEQGISSYEQYF
>TRBV7-9|-|-|TRBJ1-4
TGTGCCAGCAGCTTTCCGGGTGCGACTAATGAAAAACTGTTTTTT
CASSFPGATNEKLFF
>TRBV6-1|-|-|TRBJ1-1
TGTGCCAGCAGTGCAGGGGACCTGGTTTGGACTGAAGCTTTCTTT
CASSAGDLVWTEAFF
>TRBV7-9|-|TRBD1|TRBJ2-7
TGTGCCAGCAGCCACCGGGACAGATACTACGAGCAGTACTTC
CASSHRDRYYEQYF
>TRBV27|-|TRBD2|TRBJ2-7
TGTGCCAGCAGTTTTGTTGAATCGGCGGGGGGTTCTGAAGAGCAGTACTTC
CASSFVESAGGSEEQYF
>TRBV2|-|TRBD2|TRBJ2-2
TGTGCCAGCAGTGAGGGGTCTAGCGGGATTGGTTACACCGGGGAGCTGTTTTTT
CASSEGSSGIGYTGELFF